This T cell receptor (beta chain) was identified during a study of cytomegalovirus exposure and HLA in healthy donors. Study-level results: Relative to the approximately 670-donor mean, N-insertions were reportedly fewer in an Asian-associated ancestry cluster in a later analysis. TRBV6-2, TRBV6-3 and some other V segments were unresolvable in 87-base-pair reads. When the data were analyzed later, several of the most significant clusters appeared to be linked to common viral pathogens.

The germline V gene encodes CDR1 SQVTM and CDR2 ANQGSEA. This CDR3 has 11 residues. Trimming left V 6 bases short and J 2 bases short, with 8 bases between. 60 Vbeta and 13 Jbeta primers were used in PCR. In the source study's methods: A later analysis counted about 80 million unique TCR beta chains, about 10 million shared. The data were produced by immunoSEQ multiplex PCR, yet TCRdb's version contains in-frame clones alone and is incomplete. V and J calls and clone size are those listed in that table; D and trimming were worked out from the DNA. Of 140,000 to 150,000 clones in the sample, about 85% are singletons; the top ten hold over 2%. Regarding this clone: Its antigen remains unidentified.

The V gene is TRBV29-1, the J gene TRBJ2-7, with no clear D. Sequencing was performed on PBMCs. The TCR originated in a boy younger than 10 in good health and CMV-seronegative. The CDR3, as DNA: TGCAGCGTATCCACGGCCTACGAGCAGTACTTC. It specifies CSVSTAYEQYF.